The clone carrying this TCR beta chain was counted between two and nine times. Its specificity is not known. This sample was taken from a study of blood T cells in healthy people across ages. Primed by a sample-barcoded 5' primer and a J-beta primer mix, a second PCR proceeded for 7 to 11 cycles. The template-switch adaptor was a 5' adaptor with 12 random nucleotides. It tagged each cDNA molecule. One entry per CDR3 protein, called by TCRdb with MiXCR from the 5' RACE reads. The table has about 1.5 million distinct CDR3 sequences, under 55% seen once. The study's findings and limits: A roughly linear fall in TCR beta diversity per million T cells was seen with increasing age. Researchers report that TCR beta diversity correlated strongly with naive T cell percentage.

V was cut by 3 bases and J by 10 bases, with 19 bases left in between. This CDR3 is 14 amino acids long. Germline CDR1 is SQVTM and CDR2 is ANQGSEA. The clonotype was recovered from a woman under 30 in good health. The V and J genes are TRBV29-1 and TRBJ1-5, with D hard to call. Sequencing input: blood. The CDR3 DNA is TGCAGCGTTGACCAGGCCCAGGACCTCTCTCCCCAGCATTTT. As protein: CSVDQAQDLSPQHF.